One and the same sample provided the 20 T cell receptor beta chains below, sequenced in a study of technical replicates of blood from several donors. The table came from immunoSEQ multiplex PCR; TCRdb's copy has only in-frame clones and leaves some out. Among over 75,000 clones listed, approximately 96% were seen once. Sequenced sample: T cells isolated from PBMCs. Receptors were obtained from a human donor in good health.

The chain couples TRBV5-4 to TRBJ2-7; weak D call: TRBD1 (5 bases). CDR3 length equals 15 residues. Trimming took off 0 bases at V and 0 bases at J, with 10 bases between the two ends. Germline V gives CDR1 SGHNT, CDR2 YYREEE (reference sequence). In DNA, the CDR3 is TGTGCCAGCAGCTTGGCCGACAGCAGCTCCTACGAGCAGTACTTC. This encodes CASSLADSSSYEQYF.

CDR3: CASSPRQGRNEQYF. DNA of the CDR3: TGTGCCAGCAGCCCCCGACAGGGTAGGAACGAGCAGTACTTC. The chain joins TRBV7-9 to TRBJ2-7; 7 nucleotides line up with TRBD1. This CDR3 has 14 amino acids. Germline V gene data show CDR1 as SEHNR and CDR2 as FQNEAQ (reference sequence). V lost 5 bases to trimming and J lost 5 bases; unmatched junction nucleotides: 9.

The chain is built from TRBV28 and TRBJ1-5; no reliable D call. The CDR3 runs 13 residues. Germline V gene sequence: CDR1 MDHEN, CDR2 SYDVKM. The V end was cut by 3 bases, the J end by 4 bases, with 7 bases between. The CDR3 loop reads CASSFSGNQPQHF. In DNA, the CDR3 is TGTGCCAGCAGTTTCTCGGGGAATCAGCCCCAGCATTTT.

This chain joins TRBV29-1 and TRBJ2-7, with 7 nucleotides matching TRBD1. The junction had 15 bases not matched to a gene; V was cut back by 6 bases and J by 1 base. Germline loops: CDR1 SQVTM, CDR2 ANQGSEA. CDR3 length: 16 residues. The CDR3 here is CSVAGTDSEYSYEQYF. The DNA of the CDR3 is TGCAGCGTAGCCGGGACAGACTCCGAATATTCCTACGAGCAGTACTTC.

V gene TRBV7-7 combines with J gene TRBJ2-2; D is possibly TRBD1 (6 bases). Germline CDR1 SSHAT, CDR2 FNYEAQ (reference sequence). The CDR3 covers 16 residues. V shed 5 bases and J shed 8 bases, with 21 bases lying between them. DNA of the CDR3: TGTGCCAGCAGCGACCGAATCTCCTCAGGGGCTGGGGAGCTGTTTTTT. Translated, it gives CASSDRISSGAGELFF.

CDR3 coding DNA: TGCGCCAGCAGCTTGGTTTCGGGTCGGAATGAGCAGTTCTTC. Its translation is CASSLVSGRNEQFF. The chain employs TRBV5-1 and TRBJ2-1, with D hard to call. V lost 0 bases and J lost 7, with 11 bases in between. The germline gives CDR1 SGHRS, CDR2 YFSETQ. This CDR3 is 14 amino acids long.

The chain couples TRBV7-9 to TRBJ2-7, with TRBD2 matching over 10 bases. V lost 0 bases to trimming and J lost 4 bases; unmatched junction nucleotides: 9. The CDR3 contains 17 residues. Looked up from germline, CDR1 is SEHNR and CDR2 is FQNEAQ (reference sequence). CDR3: CASSLALAGVGSYEQYF. The CDR3 nucleotides read TGTGCCAGCAGCTTAGCCCTAGCGGGAGTTGGTTCGTACGAGCAGTACTTC.

The chain employs TRBV7-2 and TRBJ1-3; the D gene is possibly TRBD1 (6 bases). The CDR3 extends over 17 amino acids. Germline lookup yields CDR1 SGHTA and CDR2 FQGNSA. Trimming removed 5 bases from V and 0 bases from J, with 17 bases in between. In DNA, the CDR3 is TGTGCCAGCAGCCCTAGTTCAGGGGCTGTCTCTGGAAACACCATATATTTT. Protein: CASSPSSGAVSGNTIYF.

Only one count was recorded for this clone. J is TRBJ1-3 and V is TRBV25-1; no definite D call. From germline, CDR1 is MGHDK and CDR2 SYGVNS. This CDR3 spans 16 amino acids. V dropped 5 bases and J dropped 0 bases, with 14 bases sitting between them. The DNA of the CDR3 is TGTGCCAGCAGTCTATCAAGTGAGGGCTCTGGAAACACCATATATTTT. Its protein product is CASSLSSEGSGNTIYF. Complete variable domain (other parts from reference TRBV25-1 and TRBJ1-3): EADIYQTPRYLVIGTGKKITLECSQTMGHDKMYWYQQDPGMELHLIHYSYGVNSTEKGDLSSESTVSRIRTEHFPLTLESARPSHTSQYLCASSLSSEGSGNTIYFGEGSWLTVV.

The rearrangement uses TRBV10-1 and TRBJ2-7; TRBD1 matches at 7 bases. V was clipped by 6 bases and J by 3 bases; unmatched bases: 11. The CDR3 is made up of 15 amino acids. Germline CDR1 reads WNHNN; CDR2 reads SYGVQD (reference sequence). The CDR3 region has the DNA TGCGCCAGCAGAAAGGGGGCAGGGAAAAGCTACGAGCAGTACTTC. This encodes CASRKGAGKSYEQYF.

This chain links TRBV27 with TRBJ2-1; TRBD2 is a possible D gene (6 bases). Trimming shortened V by 6 bases and J by 9 bases, and 15 bases separated the two germline ends. This CDR3 has 13 residues. Germline V gives CDR1 MNHEY, CDR2 SMNVEV (reference sequence). CDR3 bases: TGTGCCAGCAGCCATGACCTGGGGGGTGAGCAGTTCTTC. Its translation: CASSHDLGGEQFF.

The chain joins TRBV9 to TRBJ2-3; 9 nucleotides line up with TRBD2. This CDR3 comprises 13 residues. Trimming at V came to 5 bases and at J to 5 bases, leaving 3 bases not matched to a gene. Germline V lookup: CDR1 SGDLS, CDR2 YYNGEE. CDR3 DNA: TGTGCCAGCAGGGCGGGAGGGGTAGATACGCAGTATTTT. Its translation: CASRAGGVDTQYF. The whole variable domain, filled in from reference TRBV9 and TRBJ2-3, reads DSGVTQTPKHLITATGQRVTLRCSPRSGDLSVYWYQQSLDQGLQFLIQYYNGEERAKGNILERFSAQQFPDLHSELNLSSLELGDSALYFCASRAGGVDTQYFGPGTRLTVL.

J is TRBJ2-6 and V is TRBV9, with D hard to call. Trimming removed 3 bases at V and 0 bases at J, with 7 bases between. The CDR3 extends over 15 amino acids. Germline values: CDR1 SGDLS, CDR2 YYNGEE. The CDR3 DNA reads TGTGCCAGCAGCGCCCATAGCTCTGGGGCCAACGTCCTGACTTTC. Translated, it gives CASSAHSSGANVLTF.

V and J are TRBV2 and TRBJ1-1, with D maybe TRBD1 (5 bases). The germline V gene has CDR1 SNHLY and CDR2 FYNNEI. This CDR3 has 12 residues. Trimming stripped 6 bases from V and 3 bases from J, with 8 bases between. The CDR3 loop is CASRGGDTEAFF. CDR3 in DNA: TGTGCCAGCAGGGGGGGGGACACTGAAGCTTTCTTT.

This clone was seen once. This chain links TRBV5-4 with TRBJ2-2; 8 nucleotides align to TRBD1. Looked up from germline, CDR1 is SGHNT and CDR2 is YYREEE (reference sequence). The CDR3 contains 16 residues. V shed 5 bases, J shed 3 bases, and the junction held 9 bases outside the gene matches. CDR3 nucleotide sequence: TGTGCCAGCAGGCGTACAGGGGGTTCGGACACCGGGGAGCTGTTTTTT. Translation gives CASRRTGGSDTGELFF.

This chain uses TRBV9 with TRBJ2-7, with TRBD2 matching over 8 bases. The length of the CDR3 is 14 residues. From germline, CDR1 is SGDLS and CDR2 YYNGEE. Unmatched junction bases numbered 4, after V lost 0 bases and J lost 5 bases. The CDR3 DNA reads TGTGCCAGCAGCGTAGGCGGGGGGAGCAACGAGCAGTACTTC. Protein sequence: CASSVGGGSNEQYF.

The chain links TRBV30 to TRBJ2-7; 7 positions match TRBD1. CDR1 and CDR2 from the germline V gene are GTSNPN and SVGIG (reference sequence). V was pared by 3 bases and J by 2 bases, with 10 bases of the junction left unmatched. The CDR3 contains 15 residues. The CDR3 loop is CAWSPLGQLAYEQYF. The CDR3 DNA reads as TGTGCCTGGAGCCCTTTGGGACAGCTCGCCTACGAGCAGTACTTC. Full variable domain (outside the CDR3, taken from reference TRBV30 and TRBJ2-7): SQTIHQWPATLVQPVGSPLSLECTVEGTSNPNLYWYRQAAGRGLQLLFYSVGIGQISSEVPQNLSASRPQDRQFILSSKKLLLSDSGFYLCAWSPLGQLAYEQYFGPGTRLTVT.

The gene calls are TRBV5-4 and TRBJ2-2, with a weak D call TRBD2 (7 bases). Germline-derived CDR1 and CDR2 are SGHNT and YYREEE (reference sequence). Trimming left V 4 bases short and J 0 bases short, with 16 bases between. CDR3 length: 17 amino acids. CDR3: CASSPLGGLANTGELFF. The CDR3 DNA reads TGTGCCAGCAGCCCACTGGGGGGGCTTGCGAACACCGGGGAGCTGTTTTTT.

The rearrangement uses TRBV4-2 and TRBJ2-7, with 10 positions matching TRBD2. V shed 1 base and J 2 bases; nucleotides not matched to a gene: 2. Germline lookup yields CDR1 LGHNA and CDR2 YNFKEQ. The CDR3 has 15 residues. CDR3 DNA: TGTGCCAGCAGCCAAGGTCTAGCGGGGGCCTACGAGCAGTACTTC. Amino acid sequence: CASSQGLAGAYEQYF.

In its sample, this clone was seen once. The gene calls are TRBV13 and TRBJ2-5; 7 bases are a match to TRBD2. Germline CDR1 PRHDT, CDR2 FYEKMQ (reference sequence). With V trimmed by 5 bases and J by 5 bases, 5 bases remained unmatched. The CDR3 is 13 residues long. The CDR3 reads CASSRREAETQYF. The CDR3 nucleotides are TGTGCCAGCAGCCGACGGGAGGCGGAGACCCAGTACTTC.